This T cell receptor beta chain appears in the sequencing data of a study of cytomegalovirus exposure and HLA in healthy donors. CDR3 length: 14 residues. From germline, CDR1 is SNHLY and CDR2 FYNNEI. Trimming cost V 3 bases and J 8 bases; bases outside gene matches: 7. The assay was immunoSEQ multiplex PCR, and TCRdb's table has in-frame clones only and misses some. Among approximately 230,000 clones listed, roughly 87% were seen once. This clone was seen more than once but under ten times. Sequencing was performed on PBMCs. The TCR was taken from a young man in good health and CMV-seropositive. The chain has TRBV2 and TRBJ1-2; 9 bases agree with TRBD1. DNA of the CDR3: TGTGCCAGCAGTGACAGGACAGGGGAAATCGGCTACACCTTC. Translating gives CASSDRTGEIGYTF.